The sequence of this T cell receptor beta chain was determined in a study of shared clonotypes between healthy human individuals. About this clone: One junction end does not reproduce the germline sequence, and a read error may be involved.

Data came from immunoSEQ multiplex PCR; TCRdb stores just in-frame clones and leaves some out. There are more than 450,000 clones in the sample; about four fifths occur only once, and 10% to 15% lies in the top ten. CDR3 length: 17 residues. Germline V lookup: CDR1 LGHNT, CDR2 FRNRAP. Every one of the donors was a Caucasian adult that lived in Nashville, Tennessee. Genomic DNA for unsorted samples was obtained from about 90 million PBMCs. Sequenced: PBMCs. The V and J genes are TRBV12-5 and TRBJ2-1; 11 bases line up with TRBD2. The clonotype originates from a woman aged 40 to 49 in good health. Some clones in this sample may be carry-over from other donors' samples. The DNA of the CDR3 is TGTGCTAGTGGTCGGGACCCCCCCCTAGCGGGAGGTTCTGCTGTACTCTTC. Translating gives CASGRDPPLAGGSAVLF.